These T cell receptor beta chains were read from a single sample in a study of OX40 agonist ivuxolimab in advanced cancers. Clones were sequenced by immunoSEQ multiplex PCR, and TCRdb holds only the in-frame ones, with some missing. The sample lists 50,000 to 55,000 clones; more than 75% were seen once. The sequencing used CD4+ or CD8+ T cells sorted from blood, collected in a trial of the OX40 agonist ivuxolimab. These receptors all come from an adult with an advanced solid tumor such as melanoma, head and neck, liver or kidney cancer. Each CDR3 is given with its conserved first and last residue. A D gene is named only where the DNA matches it firmly. Not every row has a clone size; where given, it reads once, few, many or a size class.

v_call,cdr3_length,clone_size,d_call,j_call,cdr3_nt,cdr3_aa
TRBV4-1,16,once,.,TRBJ2-2,TGCGCCAGCAGCCAAGACAGGGCCAGCCCCCCCGGGGAGCTGTTTTTT,CASSQDRASPPGELFF
TRBV6-1,13,.,TRBD1,TRBJ2-2,TGTGCCAGCACCGGGACAGCAGGCGGGGAGCTGTTTTTT,CASTGTAGGELFF
TRBV20-1,10,.,.,TRBJ2-1,TGCAGTGTAGCGAGGAATGAGCAGTTCTTC,CSVARNEQFF
TRBV2,15,.,TRBD1,TRBJ1-2,TGTGCCAGCAGTGAACAGCAGGGGGCGCGATATGGCTACACCTTC,CASSEQQGARYGYTF
TRBV28,15,.,TRBD1,TRBJ1-4,TGTGCCAGCAGTTTATCGGGACAGTTTAATGAAAAACTGTTTTTT,CASSLSGQFNEKLFF
TRBV28,15,.,.,TRBJ2-3,TGTGCCAGCAGTTTGGGATCTCATAGCACAGATACGCAGTATTTT,CASSLGSHSTDTQYF
TRBV18,15,.,TRBD1,TRBJ2-2,TGTGCCAGCTCACCAACAGGGGGGAACACCGGGGAGCTGTTTTTT,CASSPTGGNTGELFF
TRBV5-1,15,once,.,TRBJ2-2,TGCGCCAGCAGCTTGGGGGACATAGGGACCGGGGAGCTGTTTTTT,CASSLGDIGTGELFF
TRBV2,15,.,TRBD1,TRBJ1-4,TGTGCCAGCAGCTCCAGGGGGCTCGGTAATGAAAAACTGTTTTTT,CASSSRGLGNEKLFF
TRBV7-9,15,.,.,TRBJ1-5,TGTGCCAGCAGTCCCGGACGAGGGGTCAATCAGCCCCAGCATTTT,CASSPGRGVNQPQHF
TRBV11-3,12,.,.,TRBJ2-5,TGTGCCAGCAGCCAGGACGAAGAGACCCAGTACTTC,CASSQDEETQYF
TRBV5-8,14,.,TRBD1,TRBJ1-5,TGTGCCAGCAGCCCCGGGACAGGTCCAGAGCCCCAGCATTTT,CASSPGTGPEPQHF
TRBV2,15,few,.,TRBJ1-2,TGTGCCAGCAGTTCGGACGGAGTATTTAACTATGGCTACACCTTC,CASSSDGVFNYGYTF
TRBV11-2,15,once,TRBD2,TRBJ2-2,TGTGCCAGCAGCTCGCGGGGGGGCCCCACCGGGGAGCTGTTTTTT,CASSSRGGPTGELFF
TRBV18,14,.,.,TRBJ2-3,TGTGCCAGCTCACAGGGACTGGGCACAGATACGCAGTATTTT,CASSQGLGTDTQYF
TRBV10-3,14,once,TRBD2,TRBJ2-5,TGTGCCATCAGTGATGGGGAGGGCAGAGAGACCCAGTACTTC,CAISDGEGRETQYF
TRBV11-3,14,.,.,TRBJ2-5,TGTGCCAGCAGCTTGGGCGGAGCACAAGAGACCCAGTACTTC,CASSLGGAQETQYF
TRBV2,15,.,.,TRBJ1-1,TGTGCCAGCAGTGGCCAGGGGAAATCGAACACTGAAGCTTTCTTT,CASSGQGKSNTEAFF
TRBV6-5,11,.,.,TRBJ1-3,TGTGCCAGCAGTTACGTGGACACCATATATTTT,CASSYVDTIYF
TRBV2,14,.,.,TRBJ2-2,TGTGCCAGCAGGGTGTTACTTAACACCGGGGAGCTGTTTTTT,CASRVLLNTGELFF
TRBV29-1,14,.,.,TRBJ2-2,TGCAGCGTGTCCGGGACAAGGAACACCGGGGAGCTGTTTTTT,CSVSGTRNTGELFF
TRBV5-1,15,.,.,TRBJ2-1,TGCGCCAGCAGGTACGACTTAAGCTCCTACAATGAGCAGTTCTTC,CASRYDLSSYNEQFF
TRBV6-5,13,.,.,TRBJ2-1,TGTGCCAGCAGACAAAGCAGTGCGAATGAGCAGTTCTTC,CASRQSSANEQFF
TRBV11-2,15,.,TRBD2,TRBJ2-1,TGTGCCAGCAGCTCGGGGACTATATCGGGGGATGAGCAGTTCTTC,CASSSGTISGDEQFF
TRBV6-5,11,.,.,TRBJ2-2,TGTGCCAGCAGATCCGGGGGGGAGCTGTTTTTT,CASRSGGELFF
TRBV27,17,.,.,TRBJ2-1,TGTGCCAGCAGTTTGAGCGGAGGACCCTACTCCTACAATGAGCAGTTCTTC,CASSLSGGPYSYNEQFF
TRBV9,17,.,.,TRBJ1-3,TGTGCCAGCAGCGTAGCTGGACACCAGAGCTCTGGAAACACCATATATTTT,CASSVAGHQSSGNTIYF